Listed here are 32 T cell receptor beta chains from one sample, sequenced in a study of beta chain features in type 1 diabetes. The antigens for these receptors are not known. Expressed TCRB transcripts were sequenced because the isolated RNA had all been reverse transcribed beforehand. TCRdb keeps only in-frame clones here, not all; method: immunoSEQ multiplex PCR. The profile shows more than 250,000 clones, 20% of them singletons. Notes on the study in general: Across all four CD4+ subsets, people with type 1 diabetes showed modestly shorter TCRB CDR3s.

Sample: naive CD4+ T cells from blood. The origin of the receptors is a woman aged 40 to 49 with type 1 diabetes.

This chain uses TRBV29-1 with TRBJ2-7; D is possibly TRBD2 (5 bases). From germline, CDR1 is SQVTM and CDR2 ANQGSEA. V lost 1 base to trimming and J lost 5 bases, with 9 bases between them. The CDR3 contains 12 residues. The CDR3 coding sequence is TGCAGCGTTGAAGTACGGGGAAACGAGCAGTACTTC. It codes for CSVEVRGNEQYF.

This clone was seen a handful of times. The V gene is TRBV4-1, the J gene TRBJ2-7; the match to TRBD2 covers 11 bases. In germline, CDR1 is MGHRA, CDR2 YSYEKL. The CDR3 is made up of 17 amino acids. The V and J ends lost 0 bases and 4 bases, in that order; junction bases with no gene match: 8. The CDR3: CASSQDQTSGGTYEQYF. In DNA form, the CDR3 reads TGCGCCAGCAGCCAAGACCAAACTAGCGGGGGAACATACGAGCAGTACTTC.

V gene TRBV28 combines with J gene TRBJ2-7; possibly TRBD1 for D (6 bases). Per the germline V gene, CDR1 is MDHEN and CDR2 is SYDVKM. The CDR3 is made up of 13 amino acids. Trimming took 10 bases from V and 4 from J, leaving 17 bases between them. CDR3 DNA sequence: TGTGCCACCCACCAGGGGACAAGGTACGAGCAGTACTTC. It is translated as CATHQGTRYEQYF. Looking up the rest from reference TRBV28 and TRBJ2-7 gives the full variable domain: DVKVTQSSRYLVKRTGEKVFLECVQDMDHENMFWYRQDPGLGLRLIYFSYDVKMKEKGDIPEGYSVSREKKERFSLILESASTNQTSMYLCATHQGTRYEQYFGPGTRLTVT.

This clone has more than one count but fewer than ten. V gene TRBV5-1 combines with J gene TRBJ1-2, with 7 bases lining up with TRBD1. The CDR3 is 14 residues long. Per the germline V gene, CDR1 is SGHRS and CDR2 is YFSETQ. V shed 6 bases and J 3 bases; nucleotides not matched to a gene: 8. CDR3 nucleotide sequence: TGCGCCAGCACCTCTACCGGGACAGACTATGGCTACACCTTC. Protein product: CASTSTGTDYGYTF.

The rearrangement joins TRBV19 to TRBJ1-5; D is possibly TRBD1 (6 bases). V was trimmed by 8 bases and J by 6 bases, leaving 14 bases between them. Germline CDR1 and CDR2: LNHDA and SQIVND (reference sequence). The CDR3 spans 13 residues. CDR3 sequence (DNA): TGTGCCAGTTCTCAGGGGAAGACTCAGCCCCAGCATTTT. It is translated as CASSQGKTQPQHF.

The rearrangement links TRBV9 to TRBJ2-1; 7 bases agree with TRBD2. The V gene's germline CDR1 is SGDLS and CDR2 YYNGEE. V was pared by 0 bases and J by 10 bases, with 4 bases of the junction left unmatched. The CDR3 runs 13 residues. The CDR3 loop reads CASSVAGRQEQFF. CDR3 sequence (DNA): TGTGCCAGCAGCGTAGCCGGGAGGCAGGAGCAGTTCTTC.

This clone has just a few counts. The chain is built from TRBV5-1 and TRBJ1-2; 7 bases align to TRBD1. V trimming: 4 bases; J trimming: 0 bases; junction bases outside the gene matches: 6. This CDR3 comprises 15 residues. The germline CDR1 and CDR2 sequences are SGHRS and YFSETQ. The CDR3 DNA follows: TGCGCCAGCAGCCGGGGGACAGCTCCTAACTATGGCTACACCTTC. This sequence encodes CASSRGTAPNYGYTF.

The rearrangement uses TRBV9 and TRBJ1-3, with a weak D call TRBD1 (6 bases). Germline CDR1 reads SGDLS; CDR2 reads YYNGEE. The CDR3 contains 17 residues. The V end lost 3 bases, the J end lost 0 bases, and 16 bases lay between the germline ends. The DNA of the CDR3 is TGTGCCAGCAGCGCGGCGGGGGGCCGGCCCTCTGGAAACACCATATATTTT. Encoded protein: CASSAAGGRPSGNTIYF.

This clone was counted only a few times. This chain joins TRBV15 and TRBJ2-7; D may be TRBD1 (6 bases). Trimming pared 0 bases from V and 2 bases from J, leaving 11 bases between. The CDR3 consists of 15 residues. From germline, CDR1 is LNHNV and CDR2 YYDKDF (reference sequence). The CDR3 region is CATSRDLGAPYEQYF. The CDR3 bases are TGTGCCACCAGCAGAGATCTGGGGGCCCCCTACGAGCAGTACTTC.

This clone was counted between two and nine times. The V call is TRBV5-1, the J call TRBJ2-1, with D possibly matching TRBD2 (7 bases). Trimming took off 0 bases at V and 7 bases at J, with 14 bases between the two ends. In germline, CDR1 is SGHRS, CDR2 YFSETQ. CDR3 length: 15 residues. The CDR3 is CASSLGSGRGNEQFF. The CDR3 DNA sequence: TGCGCCAGCAGCTTGGGGTCAGGGAGGGGGAATGAGCAGTTCTTC.

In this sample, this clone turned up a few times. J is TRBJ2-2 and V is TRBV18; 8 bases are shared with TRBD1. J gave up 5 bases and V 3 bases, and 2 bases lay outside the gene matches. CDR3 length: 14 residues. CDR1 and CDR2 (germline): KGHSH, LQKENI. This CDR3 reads CASSPQGATGELFF. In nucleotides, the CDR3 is TGTGCCAGCTCACCGCAGGGGGCGACCGGGGAGCTGTTTTTT.

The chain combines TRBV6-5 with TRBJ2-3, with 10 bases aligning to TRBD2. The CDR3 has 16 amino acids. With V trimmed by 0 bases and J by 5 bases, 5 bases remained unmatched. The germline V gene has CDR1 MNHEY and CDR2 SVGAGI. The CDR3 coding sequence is TGTGCCAGCAGTTACTCAAGCGGGAGGGCCATAGATACGCAGTATTTT. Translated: CASSYSSGRAIDTQYF.

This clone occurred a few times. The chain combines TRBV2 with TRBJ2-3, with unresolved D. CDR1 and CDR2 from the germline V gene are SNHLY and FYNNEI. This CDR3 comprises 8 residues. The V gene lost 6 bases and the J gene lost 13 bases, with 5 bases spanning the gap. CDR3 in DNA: TGTGCCAGCAGCCCCGAGTATTTT. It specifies CASSPEYF. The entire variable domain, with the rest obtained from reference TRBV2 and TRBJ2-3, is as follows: EPEVTQTPSHQVTQMGQEVILRCVPISNHLYFYWYRQILGQKVEFLVSFYNNEISEKSEIFDDQFSVERPDGSNFTLKIRSTKLEDSAMYFCASSPEYFGPGTRLTVL.

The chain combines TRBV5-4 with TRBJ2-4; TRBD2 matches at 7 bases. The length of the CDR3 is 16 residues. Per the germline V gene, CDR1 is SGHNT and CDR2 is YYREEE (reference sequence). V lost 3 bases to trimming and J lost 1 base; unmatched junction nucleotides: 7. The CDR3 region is CASSSGTTEAKNIQYF. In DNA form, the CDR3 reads TGTGCCAGCAGCTCGGGGACTACTGAGGCCAAAAACATTCAGTACTTC.

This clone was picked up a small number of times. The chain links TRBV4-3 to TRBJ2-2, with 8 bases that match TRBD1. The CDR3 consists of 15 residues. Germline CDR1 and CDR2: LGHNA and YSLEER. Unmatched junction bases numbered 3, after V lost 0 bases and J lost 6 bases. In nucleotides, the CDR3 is TGCGCCAGCAGCCAAGAGATCAGGGGGCCCGGGGAGCTGTTTTTT. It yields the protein CASSQEIRGPGELFF.

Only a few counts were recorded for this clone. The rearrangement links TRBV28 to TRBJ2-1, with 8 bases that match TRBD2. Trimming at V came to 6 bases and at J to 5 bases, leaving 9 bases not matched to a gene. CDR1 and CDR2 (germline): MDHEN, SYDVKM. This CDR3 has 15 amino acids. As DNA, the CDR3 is TGTGCCAGCAGGACTAGCGCGTTGGGCCACAATGAGCAGTTCTTC. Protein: CASRTSALGHNEQFF.

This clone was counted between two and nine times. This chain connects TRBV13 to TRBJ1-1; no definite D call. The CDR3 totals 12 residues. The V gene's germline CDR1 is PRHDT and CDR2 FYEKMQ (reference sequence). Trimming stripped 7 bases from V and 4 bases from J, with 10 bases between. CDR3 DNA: TGTGCCAGCAATCGGGATTCCACTGAAGCTTTCTTT. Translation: CASNRDSTEAFF.

The DNA of the CDR3 is TGTGCCAGCACCTCAGGGACTACATGGACCGTGAGCTCCTACGAGCAGTACTTC. Translated: CASTSGTTWTVSSYEQYF. The rearrangement uses TRBV28 and TRBJ2-7; the match to TRBD2 covers 7 bases. J gave up 0 bases and V 7 bases, and 18 bases lay outside the gene matches. The germline V gene encodes CDR1 MDHEN and CDR2 SYDVKM. This CDR3 spans 18 amino acids. Supplemented by reference TRBV28 and TRBJ2-7, the full variable domain reads DVKVTQSSRYLVKRTGEKVFLECVQDMDHENMFWYRQDPGLGLRLIYFSYDVKMKEKGDIPEGYSVSREKKERFSLILESASTNQTSMYLCASTSGTTWTVSSYEQYFGPGTRLTVT.

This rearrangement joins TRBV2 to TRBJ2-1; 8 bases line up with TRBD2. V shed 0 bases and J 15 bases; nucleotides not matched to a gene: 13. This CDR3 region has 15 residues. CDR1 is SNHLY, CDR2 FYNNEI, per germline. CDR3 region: CASSEALPLAGFLFF. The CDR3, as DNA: TGTGCCAGCAGTGAAGCGCTTCCTTTAGCGGGATTCCTGTTCTTC.

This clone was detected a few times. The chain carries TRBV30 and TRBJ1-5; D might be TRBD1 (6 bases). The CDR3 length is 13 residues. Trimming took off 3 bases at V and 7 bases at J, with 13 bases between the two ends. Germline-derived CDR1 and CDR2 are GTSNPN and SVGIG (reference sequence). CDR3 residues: CAWSSGVGQPQHF. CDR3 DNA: TGTGCCTGGAGCTCAGGGGTAGGACAGCCCCAGCATTTT. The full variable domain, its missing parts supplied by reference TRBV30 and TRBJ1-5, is SQTIHQWPATLVQPVGSPLSLECTVEGTSNPNLYWYRQAAGRGLQLLFYSVGIGQISSEVPQNLSASRPQDRQFILSSKKLLLSDSGFYLCAWSSGVGQPQHFGDGTRLSIL.

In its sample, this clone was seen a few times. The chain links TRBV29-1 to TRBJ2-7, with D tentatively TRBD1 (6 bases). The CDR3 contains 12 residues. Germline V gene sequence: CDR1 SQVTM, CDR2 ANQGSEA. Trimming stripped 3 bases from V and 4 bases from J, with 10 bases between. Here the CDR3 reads CSVEGAEYEQYF. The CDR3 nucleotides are TGCAGCGTTGAGGGGGCAGAGTACGAGCAGTACTTC.

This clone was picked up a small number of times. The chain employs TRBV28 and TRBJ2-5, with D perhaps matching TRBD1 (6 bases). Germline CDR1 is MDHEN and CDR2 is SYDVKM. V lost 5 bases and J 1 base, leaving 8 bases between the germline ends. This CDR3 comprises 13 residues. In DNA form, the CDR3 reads TGTGCCAGCAGTCCGGACAGCCAAGAGACCCAGTACTTC. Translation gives CASSPDSQETQYF.

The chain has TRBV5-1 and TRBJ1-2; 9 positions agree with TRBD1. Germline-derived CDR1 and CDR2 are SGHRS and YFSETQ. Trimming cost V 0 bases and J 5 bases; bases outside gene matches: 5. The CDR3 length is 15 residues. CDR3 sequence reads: CASSLAGTGSYGYTF. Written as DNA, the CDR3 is TGCGCCAGCAGCTTGGCCGGGACAGGGTCTTATGGCTACACCTTC.

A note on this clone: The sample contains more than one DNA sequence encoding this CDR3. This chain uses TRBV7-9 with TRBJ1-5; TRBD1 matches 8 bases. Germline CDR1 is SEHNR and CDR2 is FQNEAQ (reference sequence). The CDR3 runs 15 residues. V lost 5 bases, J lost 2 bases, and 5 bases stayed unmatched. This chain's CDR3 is CASSPDRAGNQPQHF. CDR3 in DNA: TGTGCCAGCAGCCCGGACAGGGCCGGCAATCAGCCCCAGCATTTT.

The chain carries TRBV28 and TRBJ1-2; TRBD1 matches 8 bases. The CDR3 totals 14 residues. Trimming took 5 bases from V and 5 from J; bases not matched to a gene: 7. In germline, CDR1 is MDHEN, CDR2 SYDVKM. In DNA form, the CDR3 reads TGTGCCAGCAGTGGGGGGACAGGAGGATATGGCTACACCTTC. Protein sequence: CASSGGTGGYGYTF.

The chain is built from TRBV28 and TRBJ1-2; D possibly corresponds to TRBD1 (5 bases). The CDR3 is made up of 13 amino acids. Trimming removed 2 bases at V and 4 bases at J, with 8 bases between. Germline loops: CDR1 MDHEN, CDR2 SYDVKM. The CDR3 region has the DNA TGTGCCAGCAGTTTAACGACAGTCTATGGCTACACCTTC. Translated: CASSLTTVYGYTF.

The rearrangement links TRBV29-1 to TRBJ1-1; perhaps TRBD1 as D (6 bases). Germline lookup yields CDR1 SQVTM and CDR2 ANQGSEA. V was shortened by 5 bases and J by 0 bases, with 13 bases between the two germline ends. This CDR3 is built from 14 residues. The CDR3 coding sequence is TGCAGCGTTATACAGGGACCTATGAACACTGAAGCTTTCTTT. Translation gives CSVIQGPMNTEAFF.

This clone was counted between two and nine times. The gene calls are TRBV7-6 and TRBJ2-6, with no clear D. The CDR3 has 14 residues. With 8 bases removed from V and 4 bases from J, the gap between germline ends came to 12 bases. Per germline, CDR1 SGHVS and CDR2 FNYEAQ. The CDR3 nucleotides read TGTGCCAGCTTACGGGTAGCCGGGGCCAACGTCCTGACTTTC. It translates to CASLRVAGANVLTF.

DNA for the CDR3: TGTGCCAGCACCCCGGGACTCCGCACAGATACGCAGTATTTT. It yields the protein CASTPGLRTDTQYF. This chain joins TRBV27 and TRBJ2-3; a possible D gene is TRBD2 (6 bases). Trimming pared 7 bases from V and 1 base from J, leaving 12 bases between. The CDR3 covers 14 residues. Germline V lookup: CDR1 MNHEY, CDR2 SMNVEV (reference sequence).

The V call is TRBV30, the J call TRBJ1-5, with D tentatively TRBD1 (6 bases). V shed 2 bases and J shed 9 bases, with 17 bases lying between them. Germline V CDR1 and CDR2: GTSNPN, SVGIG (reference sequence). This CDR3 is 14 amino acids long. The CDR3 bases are TGTGCCTGGAGTTCAGGGGCGCAAGGTCTGCCCCAGCATTTT. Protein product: CAWSSGAQGLPQHF.

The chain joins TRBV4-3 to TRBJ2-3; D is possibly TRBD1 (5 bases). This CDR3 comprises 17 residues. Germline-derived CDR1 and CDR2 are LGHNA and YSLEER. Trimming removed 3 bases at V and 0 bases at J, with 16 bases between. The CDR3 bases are TGCGCCAGCAGCCAGGACCCGTACGACAGAAGCACAGATACGCAGTATTTT. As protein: CASSQDPYDRSTDTQYF.

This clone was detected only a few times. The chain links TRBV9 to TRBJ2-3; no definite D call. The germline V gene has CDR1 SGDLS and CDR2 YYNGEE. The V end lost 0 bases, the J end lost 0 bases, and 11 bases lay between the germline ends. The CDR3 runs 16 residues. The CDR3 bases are TGTGCCAGCAGCGTAGGTTACACGTCTAGCACAGATACGCAGTATTTT. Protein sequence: CASSVGYTSSTDTQYF.